This T cell receptor (beta chain) was obtained from a study of blood T cell repertoires in COVID-19. Study context: Specimens from acute and convalescent COVID-19 originated in the United States, Italy and Spain. Sources were T cells, B-cell-depleted T cells, or PBMCs; the material itself was cDNA or gDNA.

Original processing notes: Counts of nucleated cells, estimated from reference gene primer amplification, were obtained. Assay used: immunoSEQ multiplex PCR; TCRdb lists only in-frame clones, some missing. V and J calls and clone size come straight from that table; D and trimming were deduced from the DNA. The data contain more than 65,000 clones, 70% to 90% of them singletons. V lost 2 bases, J lost 0 bases, and 5 bases stayed unmatched. This CDR3 is 18 amino acids long. Germline lookup yields CDR1 LNHDA and CDR2 SQIVND (reference sequence). Source material: peripheral blood. The chain is built from TRBV19 and TRBJ2-6; 9 bases agree with TRBD1. The sequence derives from a woman older than 75 with active or convalescent COVID-19. The CDR3 spells CASSIHRDRASGANVLTF. In DNA form, the CDR3 reads TGTGCCAGTAGTATACACCGGGACAGGGCCTCTGGGGCCAACGTCCTGACTTTC.